Listed below are T cell receptor beta chains from one sample, sequenced in a study of blood T cell repertoires in COVID-19. Clones were sequenced by immunoSEQ multiplex PCR, and TCRdb holds only the in-frame ones, with some missing. The sample includes fewer than 250,000 clones, 85% to 90% of them seen just once. The specimen was peripheral blood. The receptors were sampled from a woman in her forties or fifties with acute or convalescent COVID-19. The CDR3 runs from the conserved cysteine through the conserved F or W. The D gene is left open where the match is weak.

j_call,d_call,v_call,cdr3_nt,cdr3_aa
TRBJ2-1,NA,TRBV10-3,TGTGCCATCAGTGAGACTAGCTCCTACAATGAGCAGTTCTTC,CAISETSSYNEQFF
TRBJ1-2,NA,TRBV19,TGTGCCAGTAGTATAGGGACAGCCCGCTATGGCTACACCTTC,CASSIGTARYGYTF
TRBJ1-4,NA,TRBV18,TGTGCCAGCTCCATAGAAGGCGGGAGAAATGAAAAACTGTTTTTT,CASSIEGGRNEKLFF
TRBJ2-7,NA,TRBV5-1,TGCGCCAGCAGCTTGGAAGAGGACAGCTCCTACGAGCAGTACTTC,CASSLEEDSSYEQYF
TRBJ1-5,TRBD1,TRBV2,TGTGCCAGCAGTGAGACAGGGGAAGGCAATCAGCCCCAGCATTTT,CASSETGEGNQPQHF
TRBJ1-1,NA,TRBV7-9,TGTGCCAGCAGCTTAGGCGCCAACGGACAGGAAGCTTTCTTT,CASSLGANGQEAFF
TRBJ2-5,TRBD2,TRBV9,TGTGCCAGCGGGGGAGGCGGGAGGACGGAGACCCAGTACTTC,CASGGGGRTETQYF
TRBJ2-2,NA,TRBV7-9,TGTGCCAGCAGCTTGCAAGGGACAAGCACCGGGGAGCTGTTTTTT,CASSLQGTSTGELFF
TRBJ1-4,NA,TRBV5-6,TGTGCCAGCAGCTGGAGGGCTGTAGGAGAAAAACTGTTTTTT,CASSWRAVGEKLFF
TRBJ2-3,NA,TRBV7-2,TGTGCCAGCAGCTTAGCCGGGGCAGATACGCAGTATTTT,CASSLAGADTQYF
TRBJ1-5,TRBD1,TRBV24-1,TGTGCCACCAGTGAAAACAGGGGATCGGTGCAGCCCCAGCATTTT,CATSENRGSVQPQHF
TRBJ2-2,NA,TRBV24-1,TGTGCCACCAGTGCGGGCGGGGCGGCGAACACCGGGGAGCTGTTTTTT,CATSAGGAANTGELFF
TRBJ1-4,NA,TRBV27,TGTGCCAGCAGGGCAGTGAAAATGAATGAAAAACTGTTTTTT,CASRAVKMNEKLFF
TRBJ2-2,TRBD2,TRBV9,TGTGCCAGCACCGACCGACTAGCGGGTGGGAGGAACACCGGGGAGCTGTTTTTT,CASTDRLAGGRNTGELFF